This record looks at one T cell receptor beta chain sequence and its context. The junction had 11 bases not matched to a gene; V was cut back by 7 bases and J by 8 bases. Germline CDR1 reads SQVTM; CDR2 reads ANQGSEA. The CDR3 is made up of 14 amino acids. These data originate in a study of blood T cell repertoires in COVID-19. About the research overall: Sites across the United States, Italy and Spain contributed samples from acute and convalescent COVID-19. T cells, B-cell-depleted T cells, or PBMCs supplied cDNA or gDNA.

Symptom resolution, clearance, or two negative PCRs marked the recovered donors of Cohort 3. In the authors' methods: Researchers report that nucleated cell counts were estimated from reference gene primer amplification. Here immunoSEQ multiplex PCR was the method, and the copy in TCRdb shows in-frame clones only, minus some. That table is the source of V, J and clone size, and D and trimming were worked out from the DNA. The sample has 200,000 to 300,000 clones, 75% to 90% seen once. Specimen: PBMCs or T cells enriched from blood (not recorded which). The clonotype was recovered from a woman in her twenties or thirties who had recovered from COVID-19. This chain links TRBV29-1 with TRBJ2-2, with 9 positions matching TRBD1. The DNA for the CDR3 is TGCAGCGCCGGGACAGGGAGGAATTCAGGGGAGCTGTTTTTT. Translation gives CSAGTGRNSGELFF.